The 10 T cell receptor beta chains presented below share a single source sample, sequenced in a study of T cell responses to AZD1222 COVID-19 vaccine. Generated by immunoSEQ multiplex PCR, the TCRdb table keeps only in-frame clones and is missing some. The data contain about 120,000 clones, 92% of them singletons. The material sequenced was peripheral blood, taken 28 days after the second AZD1222 dose. Receptor source: an adult who received the AZD1222 COVID-19 vaccine.

This chain uses TRBV10-2 with TRBJ1-2, with D tentatively TRBD1 (6 bases). This CDR3 is built from 14 residues. V was cut by 5 bases and J by 1 base, with 11 bases left in between. From germline, CDR1 is WSHSY and CDR2 SAAADI. The CDR3, as DNA: TGCGCCAGCAGTTTGGGACATAGTAACTATGGCTACACCTTC. Translating gives CASSLGHSNYGYTF.

This clone was counted a single time. The gene calls are TRBV2 and TRBJ1-4, with 7 bases matching TRBD1. V lost 6 bases and J lost 7; bases outside the gene matches: 11. From germline, CDR1 is SNHLY and CDR2 FYNNEI. The length of the CDR3 is 15 residues. CDR3 sequence: CASRDVTGLFEKLFF. The CDR3 DNA reads TGTGCCAGCAGAGACGTGACAGGGTTATTTGAAAAACTGTTTTTT.

This chain uses TRBV5-4 with TRBJ2-2; D call uncertain. In germline, CDR1 is SGHNT, CDR2 YYREEE (reference sequence). The length of the CDR3 is 13 residues. The V and J ends lost 0 bases and 5 bases respectively, with 5 bases between them. CDR3 sequence (DNA): TGTGCCAGCAGCTTGGGGGGAACCGGGGAGCTGTTTTTT. Its translation is CASSLGGTGELFF.

This rearrangement joins TRBV11-2 to TRBJ1-5; D possibly corresponds to TRBD1 (5 bases). Trimming pared 5 bases from V and 3 bases from J, leaving 14 bases between. The length of the CDR3 is 15 residues. The germline CDR1 and CDR2 sequences are SGHAT and FQNNGV. CDR3 amino acids: CASSLGSGINQPQHF. The CDR3 DNA reads as TGTGCCAGCAGCCTAGGATCAGGGATCAATCAGCCCCAGCATTTT.

The V and J genes are TRBV15 and TRBJ2-2; D unclear. V lost 1 base to trimming and J lost 5 bases, with 11 bases between them. The CDR3 runs to 15 residues. Germline values: CDR1 LNHNV, CDR2 YYDKDF (reference sequence). For the CDR3, the DNA is TGTGCCACCAGCAGAGGCTCCCCCCCGACCGGGGAGCTGTTTTTT. Protein sequence: CATSRGSPPTGELFF.

In this sample, this clone turned up once. The V and J genes are TRBV4-1 and TRBJ2-2; 8 bases align to TRBD2. The CDR3 totals 17 residues. The V segment lost 4 bases and the J segment 1 base; nucleotides outside the gene matches: 8. Germline CDR1 reads MGHRA; CDR2 reads YSYEKL. CDR3 protein: CASSLRTSGENTGELFF. CDR3 nucleotide sequence: TGCGCCAGCAGCCTTCGAACTAGCGGAGAGAACACCGGGGAGCTGTTTTTT.

The DNA for the CDR3 is TGTGCCAGCAGCTTAGGTGCAACTAATGAAAAACTGTTTTTT. It specifies CASSLGATNEKLFF. V gene TRBV5-8 combines with J gene TRBJ1-4; D unresolved. The V end was cut by 2 bases, the J end by 0 bases, with 5 bases between. Germline V gives CDR1 SGHTS, CDR2 YDEGEE. The CDR3 runs 14 residues.

The gene calls are TRBV19 and TRBJ1-1; 7 nucleotides align to TRBD1. V lost 2 bases to trimming and J lost 12 bases; unmatched junction nucleotides: 9. Germline values: CDR1 LNHDA, CDR2 SQIVND (reference sequence). CDR3 size: 13 residues. For the CDR3, the DNA is TGTGCCAGTAGTATACAACAGGGGCGAAAAACTTTCTTT. As protein: CASSIQQGRKTFF.

This chain links TRBV15 with TRBJ1-6; TRBD1 might be the D (5 bases). The CDR3 is made up of 16 amino acids. V lost 0 bases and J lost 7, with 13 bases in between. CDR1 is LNHNV, CDR2 YYDKDF, per germline (reference sequence). CDR3 in DNA: TGTGCCACCAGCAGAGACCACCGAGAGGGGAATTCACCCCTCCACTTT. Its translation: CATSRDHREGNSPLHF.

The V call is TRBV7-2, the J call TRBJ1-3, with TRBD1 matching over 9 bases. The V segment lost 5 bases and the J segment 0 bases; nucleotides outside the gene matches: 14. This CDR3 region has 19 residues. CDR1 SGHTA and CDR2 FQGNSA come from the germline V gene. This CDR3 is CASSERGQGNSNSGNTIYF. The DNA for the CDR3 is TGTGCCAGCAGCGAGAGGGGACAGGGAAATTCTAACTCTGGAAACACCATATATTTT.